This T cell receptor (beta chain) appears in the sequencing data of a study of blood T cells in healthy people across ages. The CDR3 contains 14 residues. V gave up 7 bases and J gave up 2 bases; unmatched junction bases: 3. Germline values: CDR1 MDHEN, CDR2 SYDVKM. It was with a sample-barcoded 5' primer and a J-beta primer mix that a second PCR of roughly 6 to 12 cycles was run. Each cDNA molecule received a tag from a template-switch adaptor that had 12 random nucleotides. In TCRdb, the 5' RACE reads were re-called with MiXCR into one record per CDR3 protein. The sample gives hundreds of thousands of distinct CDR3 sequences, roughly three fifths of which show up once; roughly 24% is in the top ten. At least 7 million PBMCs were isolated per sample.

The clonotype was recovered from a man in his forties or fifties in good health. V is TRBV28 and J is TRBJ2-1, with TRBD1 matching 9 bases. Material for sequencing was blood. The CDR3 DNA reads TGTGCCAGCATCACAGGGGGCGCCTACAATGAGCAGTTCTTC. Its protein product is CASITGGAYNEQFF.